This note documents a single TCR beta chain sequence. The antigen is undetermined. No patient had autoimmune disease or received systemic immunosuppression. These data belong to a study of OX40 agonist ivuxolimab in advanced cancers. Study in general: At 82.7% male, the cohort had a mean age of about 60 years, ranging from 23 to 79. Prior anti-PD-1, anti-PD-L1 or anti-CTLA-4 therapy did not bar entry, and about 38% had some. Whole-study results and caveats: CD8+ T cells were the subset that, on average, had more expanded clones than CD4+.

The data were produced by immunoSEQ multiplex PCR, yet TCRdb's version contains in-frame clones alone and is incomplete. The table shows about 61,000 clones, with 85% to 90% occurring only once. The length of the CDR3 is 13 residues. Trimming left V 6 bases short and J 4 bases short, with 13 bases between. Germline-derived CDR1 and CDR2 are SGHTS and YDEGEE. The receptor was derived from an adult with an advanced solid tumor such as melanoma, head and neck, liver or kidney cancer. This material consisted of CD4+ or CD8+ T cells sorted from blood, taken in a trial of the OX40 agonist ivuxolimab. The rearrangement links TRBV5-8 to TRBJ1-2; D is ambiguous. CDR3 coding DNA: TGTGCCAGCACTCCCGCAAGAGTCTATGGCTACACCTTC. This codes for CASTPARVYGYTF. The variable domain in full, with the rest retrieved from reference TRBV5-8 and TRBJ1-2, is EAGVTQSPTHLIKTRGQQATLRCSPISGHTSVYWYQQALGLGLQFLLWYDEGEERNRGNFPPRFSGRQFPNYSSELNVNALELEDSALYLCASTPARVYGYTFGSGTRLTVV.